This TCR beta chain emerged from a study of OX40 agonist ivuxolimab in advanced cancers. Study conclusions and caveats: Certain nonresponders likewise exhibited a low normalized T-cell clonal expansion. With doses of 0.1-3.0 mg/kg, partial responders showed among the lowest clonal expansion.

Data came from immunoSEQ multiplex PCR; TCRdb stores just in-frame clones and leaves some out. The data show about 120,000 clones, around 89% seen once. The V gene's germline CDR1 is MGHRA and CDR2 YSYEKL. Trimming pared 6 bases from V and 5 bases from J, leaving 17 bases between. The CDR3 length is 16 residues. Comment on this clone: The antigen is undetermined.

The chain is built from TRBV4-1 and TRBJ1-6, with D possibly TRBD1 on 5 matching bases. The source of this sequence is an adult with an advanced solid tumor such as melanoma, head and neck, liver or kidney cancer. Sequenced material: CD4+ or CD8+ T cells sorted from blood, taken in a trial of the OX40 agonist ivuxolimab. In DNA, the CDR3 is TGCGCCAGCAGGCCGGGGCGACTTCTGGATAATTCACCCCTCCACTTT. Translated, it gives CASRPGRLLDNSPLHF.